The next 3 T cell receptor beta chains were all read from a single sample in a study of blood T cell repertoires in COVID-19 (dated by TCRdb to the early 2020s). The library came from the immunoSEQ multiplex PCR assay. As stored in TCRdb, this immuneACCESS dataset retains in-frame rearrangements with V and J assigned. A fraction of the clones does not appear; measured against another copy, unresolved V genes explain less than half of the discrepancy, and the remainder lacks a known reason. Within this sample are approximately 16,000 clones, with 88% of them counted one time only. The ten top clones hold 12% of the sample. The material sequenced was peripheral blood. Receptors were obtained from a human donor in a cohort sampled during active COVID-19.

The chain carries TRBV5-1 and TRBJ1-2; 8 bases are shared with TRBD1. J lost 3 bases, V lost 6 bases, and 7 bases had no gene match. The length of the CDR3 is 14 residues. The V gene's germline CDR1 is SGHRS and CDR2 YFSETQ. The CDR3 DNA reads as TGCGCCAGCACCCCAACGACAGGGGACTATGGCTACACCTTC. Translation: CASTPTTGDYGYTF.

The rearrangement links TRBV12-3 or TRBV12-4 to TRBJ2-1; no firm D call. The V and J ends lost 1 base and 6 bases respectively, with 4 bases between them. The CDR3 covers 12 residues. The CDR3 sequence is CASSLGRNEQFF. In nucleotides, the CDR3 is TGTGCCAGCAGTTTAGGTCGCAATGAGCAGTTCTTC.

The chain employs TRBV7-3 and TRBJ2-3; 10 bases align to TRBD2. The CDR3 length is 16 residues. The germline V gene has CDR1 SGHTA and CDR2 FQGTGA. With V trimmed by 2 bases and J by 3 bases, 5 bases remained unmatched. CDR3 nucleotide sequence: TGTGCCAGCAGCTTACAAAGCGGGGGGGTTACAGATACGCAGTATTTT. Its protein product is CASSLQSGGVTDTQYF.